The source of this T cell receptor beta chain is a study of siplizumab effects on memory and regulatory T cells. Study-wide results and limits: Proof of suppressive function in proliferating Tregs from siplizumab cultures was not established. Sequences that were alloreactive and traceable to unstimulated CD4+ memory cells were significantly reduced by siplizumab. On average, around 70% of mappable alloreactive CD4+ clones were Treg-derived under siplizumab, against about 29% in controls.

Around 10^5 TCR templates per sample were assayed. Profiling relied on immunoSEQ multiplex PCR, and the TCRdb table lists in-frame clones only, not all of them. This repertoire shows 60,000 or so clones, approximately 93% found once; its top ten account for around two fifths. Notes on this clone: Antigen specificity is unknown.

The CDR3 totals 15 residues. Germline V gene data show CDR1 as SNHLY and CDR2 as FYNNEI. V shed 4 bases, J shed 6 bases, and the junction held 9 bases outside the gene matches. The material sequenced was CD8+ T cells sorted from blood. The clonotype comes from a human donor in good health. The rearrangement uses TRBV2 and TRBJ1-2; TRBD1 matches at 9 bases. CDR3 residues: CASSAQGARADGYTF. CDR3 nucleotide sequence: TGTGCCAGCAGTGCACAGGGGGCGCGGGCAGATGGCTACACCTTC. The entire variable domain, with the rest obtained from reference TRBV2 and TRBJ1-2, is as follows: EPEVTQTPSHQVTQMGQEVILRCVPISNHLYFYWYRQILGQKVEFLVSFYNNEISEKSEIFDDQFSVERPDGSNFTLKIRSTKLEDSAMYFCASSAQGARADGYTFGSGTRLTVV.